Listed below are T cell receptor beta chains from one sample, sequenced in a study of regulatory T cells in long-lasting Graves disease. TCRdb reprocessed the multiplex PCR reads via MiXCR and lists one record per CDR3 protein. This table has over 400,000 distinct CDR3 sequences, around 13% appearing once. In addition, the sample was reused for a study of T cells in Graves' hyperthyroidism and ophthalmopathy.

Specimen: peripheral blood mononuclear cells (PBMCs), collected at new diagnosis, from a patient treated with antithyroid drugs. The receptors were sampled from a woman between 45 and 60 years old with Graves disease. Each CDR3 is given without its conserved first and last residue. Fields, in order: V gene, D gene, CDR3 protein. A D gene is named only where the DNA matches it firmly.

>TRBV4-2|TRBD2
ASSQVAGTNYNEQF
>TRBV20-1|NA
SATPYNEQF
>TRBV28|TRBD2
ASSVPGGGDNEQF
>TRBV7-9|NA
ASSSRTGRAGELF
>TRBV27|NA
ASRSGGGTDTQY
>TRBV5-1|NA
ASSDLLALTYNEQF
>TRBV20-1|NA
SATIKRTSNYEQY
>TRBV7-9|NA
ASSLPGVETQY
>TRBV30|NA
AWSFSGRNPYGYT
>TRBV7-6|TRBD2
ASSQGVAGGSTDTQY
>TRBV9|TRBD2
ASSPHGGSYEQY
>TRBV6-1|TRBD1
ASSQWTSGQGETQY
>TRBV11-2|TRBD1
ASSFGTGRYEQY
>TRBV25-1|TRBD1
ASSESPGQGATEAF
>TRBV3-1|TRBD2
ASSQPSGRNSNEQF
>TRBV4-1|NA
ASSQAQGTNYNEQF
>TRBV2|NA
ASSSQGMGTDTQY
>TRBV5-1|NA
ASSLVVAGVEGETQY
>TRBV20-1|NA
SASQGRDTQY
>TRBV19|NA
ATRRGARTGELF
>TRBV28|TRBD2
ASSDSGSGELF
>TRBV7-3|TRBD1
ASSSAGGSTDTQY
>TRBV10-3|TRBD2
AIRTGLAGGAGELF
>TRBV29-1|NA
SVELGPSSYNEQF
>TRBV2|NA
ASTGLETQY
>TRBV28|NA
ASASPDGVLFDEQY
>TRBV6-5|TRBD1
ASSYSLGQGSHEQY
>TRBV30|NA
AWNEQF
>TRBV19|TRBD1
ASSIAGTGWGTEAF
>TRBV28|NA
ASSFRGGEAF
>TRBV9|NA
ASSGGRADTQY
>TRBV7-3|TRBD2
ASSLGTSGSSYNEQF
>TRBV18|NA
ASSQTDSGANVLT
>TRBV5-1|NA
ASSLEGPDYSPLH
>TRBV5-5|NA
ASSHGRQPEETQY
>TRBV29-1|NA
SAGQQSNYGYT
>TRBV4-1|NA
ASSHADSRTYEQY
>TRBV10-3|NA
AISEDFGKAGFTGELF
>TRBV4-2|NA
ASSQERQVYEQY
>TRBV2|TRBD2
ASTSSGRTTDTQY
>TRBV29-1|NA
SVEWTSLSSYNEQF
>TRBV9|NA
ASSPFTQETQY
>TRBV12-3/TRBV12-4|NA
ASSLNTNTGELF
>TRBV5-1|NA
ASSWDLGTEAF
>TRBV24-1|NA
ATASEWDTQY
>TRBV7-9|NA
ASSLEGGTATYEQY
>TRBV28|TRBD2
ASSTGTSGRLEETQY
>TRBV12-3/TRBV12-4|NA
ASSSTREPSISTGELF
>TRBV7-8|TRBD2
ASSLDPSGVGEETQY
>TRBV6-1|TRBD2
ASKTSGYNEQF
>TRBV18|NA
ASSPQNGQRNTEAF
>TRBV5-1|TRBD1
ASSPAAGGAETQY
>TRBV4-1|NA
ASSQVEGEGYEQY
>TRBV5-5|NA
ASSLYGSNQPQH